The source of this T cell receptor (beta chain) is a study of post-analysis software for immune sequencing data. Notes on the study in general: The five TRBV segments detected at higher frequency in patients than in controls included TRBV5-6, TRBV5-1 and TRBV20-1.

Points on this clonotype: What it recognizes is unknown.

The TCR beta cDNA libraries carried unique molecular identifiers. TCRdb re-analysed the PCR reads in MiXCR, keeping a single row per CDR3 protein. This sample carries hundreds of thousands of distinct CDR3 sequences, roughly three fifths of them seen once, and the ten largest clones take roughly 10%. The CDR3 is made up of 12 amino acids. The germline gives CDR1 SQVTM, CDR2 ANQGSEA. Trimming removed 6 bases from V and 7 bases from J, with 15 bases in between. This receptor was obtained from a girl aged 2 to 9 with multiple sclerosis. The sample was blood. The chain recombines TRBV29-1 with TRBJ1-2; D is perhaps TRBD1 (6 bases). The CDR3 DNA is TGCAGCGTCAAATTCGGGGGCGGTGGCTACACCTTC. Amino acid sequence: CSVKFGGGGYTF.